This T cell receptor (beta chain) comes out of a study of CD8 T cells in ankylosing spondylitis. Findings and caveats of the study: Matched synovial fluid from ankylosing spondylitis patients was reported to be enriched for disease-linked clones. Earlier authors reported some of these motif variants in reactive arthritis synovial fluid and blood.

This clonotype appeared many times. The antigen remains undetermined. This CDR3 comprises 15 residues. V was clipped by 5 bases and J by 8 bases; unmatched bases: 7. As the method for making TCR beta libraries, quantitative 5'-RACE with molecular barcodes was used. TCRdb re-called the 5' RACE reads through MiXCR, storing one row per CDR3 protein. The profile shows about 240,000 distinct CDR3 sequences, 8% to 9.5% of them singletons. This sequence was found in a male donor with ankylosing spondylitis or in good health (not recorded which). The rearrangement joins TRBV12-3 or TRBV12-4 to TRBJ2-1; TRBD2 matches at 12 bases. The specimen was blood, either unsorted or a sorted T cell fraction (not recorded which). The CDR3 DNA reads TGTGCCAGCAGTAAAACTAGCGGGGGGAAGGATGAGCAGTTCTTC. The encoded protein is CASSKTSGGKDEQFF.